Below are 21 T cell receptor beta chains sequenced from a single sample in a study of blood T cell repertoires in COVID-19. Assay used: immunoSEQ multiplex PCR; TCRdb lists only in-frame clones, some missing. The table includes 150,000 to 200,000 clones, around four fifths detected once. Sequencing was done on a sample of peripheral blood. Every receptor here comes from a woman in her 70s with COVID-19, enrolled during active disease.

The rearrangement links TRBV6-5 to TRBJ1-1; D is unclear. Germline V CDR1 and CDR2: MNHEY, SVGAGI. This CDR3 region has 14 residues. Deletions cut 8 bases from V and 4 bases from J, with 17 bases between. The CDR3 region is CASSRNHASTEAFF. CDR3 nucleotides: TGTGCCAGCTCTAGAAATCACGCGAGCACTGAAGCTTTCTTT.

The genes are TRBV6-5 and TRBJ1-3, with TRBD1 matching over 9 bases. The germline CDR1 and CDR2 sequences are MNHEY and SVGAGI. This CDR3 is built from 14 residues. V gave up 5 bases and J gave up 7 bases; unmatched junction bases: 6. CDR3 nucleotide sequence: TGTGCCAGCAGTCCCGGACAGGGGACGAACACCATATATTTT. Translation gives CASSPGQGTNTIYF.

V gene TRBV9 combines with J gene TRBJ2-1; 7 bases align to TRBD1. V shed 1 base and J 4 bases; nucleotides not matched to a gene: 5. The length of the CDR3 is 15 residues. Looked up from germline, CDR1 is SGDLS and CDR2 is YYNGEE. Here the CDR3 reads CASSVRDRLYNEQFF. The CDR3 DNA reads as TGTGCCAGCAGCGTAAGGGACAGATTATACAATGAGCAGTTCTTC.

The chain has TRBV3-1 (or the pseudogene TRBV3-2) and TRBJ2-1; TRBD2 matches at 8 bases. The CDR3 consists of 15 residues. After removal of 3 bases from V and 9 bases from J, the junction contained 10 bases not matched to a gene. Germline V gene lookup returns CDR1 LGHDT and CDR2 YNNKEL (reference sequence). The CDR3 loop is CASSHGTSRGGEQFF. CDR3 bases: TGTGCCAGCAGCCACGGGACTAGTAGGGGCGGTGAGCAGTTCTTC.

The chain couples TRBV3-1 (or the pseudogene TRBV3-2) to TRBJ2-7; no clear D. The V gene's germline CDR1 is LGHDT and CDR2 YNNKEL (reference sequence). This CDR3 region has 13 residues. With 1 base removed from V and 2 bases from J, the gap between germline ends came to 6 bases. CDR3 in amino acids: CASSQVGPYEQYF. The CDR3, as DNA: TGTGCCAGCAGCCAAGTGGGCCCCTACGAGCAGTACTTC.

V usage is TRBV7-6 and J usage is TRBJ2-1; D ambiguous. CDR1 SGHVS and CDR2 FNYEAQ come from the germline V gene. V lost 4 bases and J 5 bases, leaving 24 bases between the germline ends. The CDR3 extends over 18 amino acids. The CDR3: CASSYPRDLYSEDNEQFF. The CDR3 nucleotides are TGTGCCAGCAGCTATCCAAGAGACTTATATTCAGAGGACAATGAGCAGTTCTTC.

The chain has TRBV5-5 and TRBJ2-6; possibly TRBD2 for D (6 bases). This CDR3 is 17 amino acids long. The V gene's germline CDR1 is SGHKS and CDR2 YYEKEE (reference sequence). V was shortened by 5 bases and J by 4 bases, with 19 bases between the two germline ends. CDR3 DNA sequence: TGTGCCAGCAGTTCCGTGGAGGGTCCCCTAGGGGCCAACGTCCTGACTTTC. Translating it yields CASSSVEGPLGANVLTF.

The chain is built from TRBV29-1 and TRBJ1-1; 7 nucleotides agree with TRBD1. The junction had 8 bases not matched to a gene; V was cut back by 5 bases and J by 5 bases. Germline CDR1 and CDR2: SQVTM and ANQGSEA. CDR3 length: 13 amino acids. The CDR3 is CSVCRGQATEAFF. The CDR3 coding sequence is TGCAGCGTTTGCAGAGGACAGGCAACTGAAGCTTTCTTT.

To note about this clone: The same CDR3 is also encoded by other DNA sequences in this sample. The chain carries TRBV5-1 and TRBJ1-1; 7 nucleotides match TRBD1. After removal of 0 bases from V and 1 base from J, the junction contained 3 bases not matched to a gene. The CDR3 runs to 15 residues. The germline gives CDR1 SGHRS, CDR2 YFSETQ. CDR3 DNA: TGCGCCAGCAGCTTGGGCAGACAGGGGAACACTGAAGCTTTCTTT. This gives the protein CASSLGRQGNTEAFF.

CDR3: CASSLTSGFTDTQYF. DNA of the CDR3: TGTGCCAGCAGCTTAACGTCGGGATTCACAGATACGCAGTATTTT. The chain links TRBV7-8 to TRBJ2-3; a possible D gene is TRBD2 (5 bases). Germline V lookup: CDR1 SGHVS, CDR2 FQNEAQ. The CDR3 is 15 amino acids. The V gene lost 2 bases and the J gene lost 2 bases, with 11 bases spanning the gap.

This clone came up a few times. The chain couples TRBV28 to TRBJ1-3; TRBD1 matches at 8 bases. The V and J ends lost 7 bases and 2 bases, in that order; junction bases with no gene match: 1. Germline assignment: CDR1 MDHEN and CDR2 SYDVKM. The CDR3 totals 13 residues. The CDR3 protein is CASMDRAGNTIYF. In nucleotides, the CDR3 is TGTGCCAGCATGGACAGGGCTGGAAACACCATATATTTT.

The chain couples TRBV19 to TRBJ1-5; D not certain. V was pared by 4 bases and J by 6 bases, with 10 bases between. CDR3 length equals 13 residues. CDR1 is LNHDA, CDR2 SQIVND, per germline (reference sequence). The CDR3 bases are TGTGCCAGTAGTACTCAGGTCGGTCAGCCCCAGCATTTT. Amino acid sequence: CASSTQVGQPQHF.

The rearrangement links TRBV2 to TRBJ1-4; 9 bases map to TRBD1. In germline, CDR1 is SNHLY, CDR2 FYNNEI. With 8 bases clipped from V and 8 bases from J, the junction kept 12 bases outside the gene matches. This CDR3 is built from 15 residues. This chain's CDR3 is CASGGTVTGGEKLFF. CDR3 DNA sequence: TGTGCCAGCGGAGGGACTGTCACAGGGGGCGAAAAACTGTTTTTT.

This chain uses TRBV5-4 with TRBJ2-5, with a weak D call TRBD2 (5 bases). The germline V and J ends were trimmed by 2 bases and 4 bases, with 9 bases remaining between them. The CDR3 runs 13 residues. The V gene's germline CDR1 is SGHNT and CDR2 YYREEE (reference sequence). CDR3 amino acids: CASSFSGRETQYF. The CDR3 DNA is TGTGCCAGCAGCTTCTCGGGGAGAGAGACCCAGTACTTC.

The CDR3 reads CASQGDGNTIYF. The CDR3 DNA sequence: TGTGCCAGCCAGGGGGACGGAAACACCATATATTTT. The chain uses TRBV2 and TRBJ1-3; 7 nucleotides agree with TRBD1. CDR1 is SNHLY and CDR2 is FYNNEI in the germline V gene. This CDR3 is 12 amino acids long. The ends lost 8 bases at V and 4 bases at J; junction bases unmatched: 2.

This rearrangement joins TRBV9 to TRBJ1-1; possible D gene TRBD1, 5 bases. This CDR3 has 13 residues. The germline V gene has CDR1 SGDLS and CDR2 YYNGEE. V lost 0 bases to trimming and J lost 4 bases, with 7 bases between them. DNA of the CDR3: TGTGCCAGCAGCGTAGAAGGGGCCACTGAAGCTTTCTTT. Translation: CASSVEGATEAFF. The complete variable domain, with remaining parts taken from reference TRBV9 and TRBJ1-1, reads DSGVTQTPKHLITATGQRVTLRCSPRSGDLSVYWYQQSLDQGLQFLIQYYNGEERAKGNILERFSAQQFPDLHSELNLSSLELGDSALYFCASSVEGATEAFFGQGTRLTVV.

This chain uses TRBV3-1 (or the pseudogene TRBV3-2) with TRBJ1-2; TRBD1 might be the D (5 bases). CDR3 length: 13 amino acids. The ends were cut back, 2 bases at V and 2 bases at J, with 6 bases in the middle. The V gene's germline CDR1 is LGHDT and CDR2 YNNKEL (reference sequence). The CDR3 region has the DNA TGTGCCAGCAGCCAAACAGGAAACTATGGCTACACCTTC. Translated: CASSQTGNYGYTF.

This clone was found a few times. The rearrangement uses TRBV30 and TRBJ1-5, with 8 bases matching TRBD1. The CDR3 length is 15 residues. V lost 2 bases, J lost 0 bases, and 3 bases stayed unmatched. The germline CDR1 and CDR2 sequences are GTSNPN and SVGIG (reference sequence). The CDR3 protein is CAWSTGQGSNQPQHF. The CDR3 region has the DNA TGTGCCTGGAGTACAGGACAGGGTAGCAATCAGCCCCAGCATTTT.

V is TRBV18 and J is TRBJ2-5; D not resolved. The CDR3 has 11 amino acids. CDR1 and CDR2 from the germline V gene are KGHSH and LQKENI. With 4 bases removed from V and 4 bases from J, the gap between germline ends came to 4 bases. CDR3: CASSRGETQYF. The CDR3 bases are TGTGCCAGCTCACGCGGAGAGACCCAGTACTTC.

V usage is TRBV19 and J usage is TRBJ1-3; D gene uncertain. The CDR3 length is 16 residues. V lost 3 bases, J lost 4 bases, and 16 bases lay in between. In germline, CDR1 is LNHDA, CDR2 SQIVND (reference sequence). DNA for the CDR3: TGTGCCAGTAGTATTCCCGGCGGAGCTGGAGGAAACACCATATATTTT. Its translation is CASSIPGGAGGNTIYF.

This rearrangement joins TRBV2 to TRBJ1-4, with D tentatively TRBD1 (5 bases). The CDR3 spans 15 residues. In germline, CDR1 is SNHLY, CDR2 FYNNEI. The germline V and J ends were trimmed by 0 bases and 5 bases, with 10 bases remaining between them. The CDR3 sequence: CASSEARGLNEKLFF. The CDR3 DNA is TGTGCCAGCAGTGAAGCGCGGGGGTTAAATGAAAAACTGTTTTTT.